This T cell receptor (beta chain) was identified in a study of blood T cell repertoires in COVID-19. The CDR3 loop spans 18 amino acids. J was trimmed by 7 bases and V by 0 bases; bases with no gene match: 10. Looked up from germline, CDR1 is MGHRA and CDR2 is YSYEKL. The study recruited people aged roughly 18 to 95 years across roughly 25 US areas. Data came from immunoSEQ multiplex PCR; TCRdb stores just in-frame clones and leaves some out. The sample lists a few hundred thousand clones, more than 65% occurring once. The genes are TRBV4-1 and TRBJ2-1; 12 bases map to TRBD2. Sequenced sample: PBMCs or T cells enriched from blood (not recorded which). The clonotype originates from a man aged 50-60 years who had recovered from COVID-19. CDR3 sequence (DNA): TGCGCCAGCAGCCAAGAATCTGGGGCTAGCGGGAGGGCAAATGAGCAGTTCTTC. This encodes CASSQESGASGRANEQFF.